This T cell receptor (beta chain) was identified during a study of T cell responses to AZD1222 COVID-19 vaccine. Concerning this clone itself: What it binds is unknown.

Produced via immunoSEQ multiplex PCR; TCRdb's table is partial and in-frame only. The sample lists under 95,000 clones, about nine tenths occurring once. General observations from the study: Elevations in Spike-specific TCR breadth and depth followed administration of two AZD1222 doses.

The receptor was derived from an adult in good health. The source material was peripheral blood, sampled on day 0 of AZD1222 vaccination.

CDR3 loop: CSVAEPNTQYF. The DNA for the CDR3 is TGCAGCGTTGCGGAACCGAATACGCAGTATTTT. The rearrangement uses TRBV29-1 and TRBJ2-3; D call uncertain. Looked up from germline, CDR1 is SQVTM and CDR2 is ANQGSEA. The length of the CDR3 is 11 residues. V was pared by 4 bases and J by 7 bases, with 9 bases between.